Following are 23 T cell receptor beta chains from one sample sequenced in a study of blood T cell repertoires in COVID-19. Repertoires were generated with immunoSEQ multiplex PCR, while TCRdb's copy carries only in-frame clones and drops some. Among tens of thousands of clones, 70% to 90% were seen once, and the ten largest hold almost 5.5%. Sequenced: peripheral blood. Every receptor here comes from a man aged 60-69 years with acute or convalescent COVID-19.

This CDR3 reads CASSWGTELYEQYF. CDR3 nucleotide sequence: TGTGCCAGCAGTTGGGGGACTGAGCTCTACGAGCAGTACTTC. The chain uses TRBV5-6 and TRBJ2-7; tentatively, D is TRBD2 (6 bases). V shed 5 bases and J shed 3 bases, with 15 bases lying between them. The CDR3 is 14 residues long. Germline V CDR1 and CDR2: SGHDT, YYEEEE.

The CDR3: CASSPPRELQQFF. The CDR3 DNA reads TGTGCCAGCAGCCCCCCTCGGGAACTACAACAGTTCTTC. The chain has TRBV9 and TRBJ2-1; perhaps TRBD2 as D (5 bases). V lost 4 bases, J lost 13 bases, and 18 bases lay in between. The CDR3 consists of 13 residues. The germline V gene encodes CDR1 SGDLS and CDR2 YYNGEE.

The chain recombines TRBV27 with TRBJ1-2; D remains unclear. V was clipped by 3 bases and J by 7 bases, with 12 bases between them. The CDR3 is 13 amino acids. Germline-derived CDR1 and CDR2 are MNHEY and SMNVEV (reference sequence). CDR3 coding DNA: TGTGCCAGCAGTTTGACTCTCGGGGTTGGCTACACCTTC. It is translated as CASSLTLGVGYTF.

The chain recombines TRBV9 with TRBJ2-5; a possible D gene is TRBD2 (5 bases). Germline values: CDR1 SGDLS, CDR2 YYNGEE. The CDR3 consists of 14 residues. V lost 4 bases, J lost 3 bases, and 13 bases lay in between. DNA for the CDR3: TGTGCCAGCAGCCGGGTGCCGACTAAAGAGACCCAGTACTTC. The encoded protein is CASSRVPTKETQYF.

The chain carries TRBV4-3 and TRBJ1-6, with unresolved D. Trimming removed 4 bases at V and 0 bases at J, with 10 bases between. The CDR3 is 16 amino acids. Germline V gene lookup returns CDR1 LGHNA and CDR2 YSLEER. CDR3 protein: CASSRTASSYNSPLHF. The CDR3 nucleotides are TGCGCCAGCAGCCGAACAGCCAGCTCCTATAATTCACCCCTCCACTTT.

The chain has TRBV2 and TRBJ2-1; 9 bases match TRBD2. Germline values: CDR1 SNHLY, CDR2 FYNNEI. CDR3 length: 17 residues. V shed 6 bases and J 5 bases; nucleotides not matched to a gene: 14. The CDR3 sequence is CASRAPSGTSSHNEQFF. DNA of the CDR3: TGTGCCAGCAGAGCCCCTAGTGGGACTAGCTCACACAATGAGCAGTTCTTC. Full variable domain (remainder filled in from reference TRBV2 and TRBJ2-1): EPEVTQTPSHQVTQMGQEVILRCVPISNHLYFYWYRQILGQKVEFLVSFYNNEISEKSEIFDDQFSVERPDGSNFTLKIRSTKLEDSAMYFCASRAPSGTSSHNEQFFGPGTRLTVL.

DNA of the CDR3: TGTGCCAGCAGCTTAGATGGGGGGGGTACTGAAGCTTTCTTT. Translated: CASSLDGGGTEAFF. The chain is built from TRBV11-3 and TRBJ1-1; the D gene is possibly TRBD1 (5 bases). Germline V lookup: CDR1 SGHNT, CDR2 YENEEA. This CDR3 spans 14 amino acids. V gave up 0 bases and J gave up 5 bases, with 10 bases separating them.

The V and J genes are TRBV6-1 and TRBJ2-5; 8 nucleotides match TRBD1. Losses at the gene ends were 3 bases for V and 4 bases for J; bases not matched to a gene: 4. Germline V lookup: CDR1 MNHNS, CDR2 SASEGT. The CDR3 contains 14 residues. DNA of the CDR3: TGTGCCAGCAGTGAGGGGACAGGAGTAGAGACCCAGTACTTC. The encoded protein is CASSEGTGVETQYF.

J is TRBJ2-5 and V is TRBV7-9; 7 nucleotides match TRBD2. The CDR3 runs 17 residues. V was pared by 5 bases and J by 0 bases, with 12 bases of the junction left unmatched. Germline values: CDR1 SEHNR, CDR2 FQNEAQ (reference sequence). CDR3 in amino acids: CASSPRGTGGYQETQYF. The CDR3 region has the DNA TGTGCCAGCAGCCCACGTGGGACCGGGGGGTACCAAGAGACCCAGTACTTC.

CDR3 DNA sequence: TGTGCCATCAGTGAGTCAGGCGGCAACTATGGCTACACCTTC. The encoded protein is CAISESGGNYGYTF. The V and J genes are TRBV10-3 and TRBJ1-2, with D unresolved. Germline V gene data show CDR1 as ENHRY and CDR2 as SYGVKD. The V and J ends lost 0 bases and 2 bases respectively, with 7 bases between them. This CDR3 comprises 14 residues.

The V gene is TRBV11-2, the J gene TRBJ2-7; 10 positions agree with TRBD2. CDR3 length: 15 residues. CDR1 SGHAT and CDR2 FQNNGV come from the germline V gene. Trimming at V came to 7 bases and at J to 0 bases, leaving 6 bases not matched to a gene. CDR3 DNA: TGTGCCAGCACCTCAACTAGCGGGGACTCCTACGAGCAGTACTTC. As protein: CASTSTSGDSYEQYF. The full variable domain, with the rest looked up from reference TRBV11-2 and TRBJ2-7, is EAGVAQSPRYKIIEKRQSVAFWCNPISGHATLYWYQQILGQGPKLLIQFQNNGVVDDSQLPKDRFSAERLKGVDSTLKIQPAKLEDSAVYLCASTSTSGDSYEQYFGPGTRLTVT.

V and J are TRBV5-6 and TRBJ2-3, with 11 positions matching TRBD2. Germline trimming cut 0 bases from V and 6 bases from J; bases unmatched to any gene: 6. Germline CDR1 SGHDT, CDR2 YYEEEE. The CDR3 loop spans 16 amino acids. The CDR3 here is CASSLASSGGTDTQYF. The CDR3 region has the DNA TGTGCCAGCAGCTTGGCTTCTAGCGGGGGGACCGATACGCAGTATTTT.

The genes are TRBV4-3 and TRBJ1-2, with D possibly TRBD1 on 5 matching bases. V was shortened by 1 base and J by 2 bases, with 14 bases between the two germline ends. Germline-derived CDR1 and CDR2 are LGHNA and YSLEER. This CDR3 has 16 amino acids. CDR3 nucleotide sequence: TGCGCCAGCAGCCAAGGGGGGGTGGGGTTAAACTATGGCTACACCTTC. It codes for CASSQGGVGLNYGYTF.

V usage is TRBV2 and J usage is TRBJ1-3, with D hard to call. The germline CDR1 and CDR2 sequences are SNHLY and FYNNEI. The CDR3 is 12 residues long. V lost 2 bases, J lost 8 bases, and 7 bases lay in between. In DNA form, the CDR3 reads TGTGCCAGCAGTGAATCCGGGTACACCATATATTTT. Translating gives CASSESGYTIYF.

The V and J genes are TRBV4-3 and TRBJ2-1; 8 nucleotides align to TRBD2. Germline values: CDR1 LGHNA, CDR2 YSLEER. The CDR3 sequence is 16 residues long. Unmatched junction bases numbered 3, after V lost 0 bases and J lost 2 bases. The CDR3 sequence is CASSQDTGGAYNEQFF. For the CDR3, the DNA is TGCGCCAGCAGCCAAGATACCGGGGGGGCCTACAATGAGCAGTTCTTC.

V gene TRBV7-3 combines with J gene TRBJ2-1; tentatively, D is TRBD1 (6 bases). This CDR3 spans 14 amino acids. Germline V gives CDR1 SGHTA, CDR2 FQGTGA. V was pared by 5 bases and J by 7 bases, with 15 bases between. The CDR3 sequence: CASSQGHYTNEQFF. The CDR3 nucleotides are TGTGCCAGCAGCCAGGGGCACTACACAAATGAGCAGTTCTTC. Using reference TRBV7-3 and TRBJ2-1 for the parts outside the CDR3, the full variable domain is GAGVSQTPSNKVTEKGKYVELRCDPISGHTALYWYRQSLGQGPEFLIYFQGTGAADDSGLPNDRFFAVRPEGSVSTLKIQRTERGDSAVYLCASSQGHYTNEQFFGPGTRLTVL.

The V call is TRBV6-5, the J call TRBJ1-3; D remains unclear. The CDR3 sequence is 15 residues long. V was pared by 0 bases and J by 0 bases, with 6 bases between. Germline CDR1 reads MNHEY; CDR2 reads SVGAGI. The CDR3 region has the DNA TGTGCCAGCAGTTACTCCCAAATCTCTGGAAACACCATATATTTT. This translates into CASSYSQISGNTIYF.

This clone has only one observation. The CDR3, as DNA: TGCGCCAGCAGCCAAGACGCGAGCGGTTTGGCTAATGAAAAACTGTTTTTT. The encoded protein is CASSQDASGLANEKLFF. This sequence joins TRBV4-1 and TRBJ1-4, with D unclear. V gave up 0 bases and J gave up 3 bases, with 14 bases separating them. Per germline, CDR1 MGHRA and CDR2 YSYEKL. CDR3 size: 17 residues.

This clone was counted a few times. The rearrangement uses TRBV18 and TRBJ1-5, with D tentatively TRBD1 (5 bases). The germline V and J ends were trimmed by 0 bases and 5 bases, with 14 bases remaining between them. This CDR3 is built from 16 residues. CDR1 and CDR2 (germline): KGHSH, LQKENI. The DNA of the CDR3 is TGTGCCAGCTCACCACCGGGGCCAGGGTTTGATCAGCCCCAGCATTTT. Translated: CASSPPGPGFDQPQHF.

This clone was detected once. The rearrangement joins TRBV6-6 to TRBJ2-3, with TRBD2 matching over 14 bases. With 8 bases clipped from V and 4 bases from J, the junction kept 2 bases outside the gene matches. Germline CDR1 reads MNHNY; CDR2 reads SVGAGI (reference sequence). The length of the CDR3 is 14 residues. Here the CDR3 DNA reads TGTGCCAGCGGACTAGCGGGGGGTTCAGATACGCAGTATTTT. This encodes CASGLAGGSDTQYF.

The chain combines TRBV9 with TRBJ2-3, with a tentative D call TRBD2 (6 bases). V was pared by 0 bases and J by 2 bases, with 16 bases between. The CDR3 length is 17 residues. Germline V gene lookup returns CDR1 SGDLS and CDR2 YYNGEE. The DNA for the CDR3 is TGTGCCAGCAGCGTAGGGGCTGGCGAGGGACTCACAGATACGCAGTATTTT. Translated: CASSVGAGEGLTDTQYF. The full variable domain, completed using reference TRBV9 and TRBJ2-3, is DSGVTQTPKHLITATGQRVTLRCSPRSGDLSVYWYQQSLDQGLQFLIQYYNGEERAKGNILERFSAQQFPDLHSELNLSSLELGDSALYFCASSVGAGEGLTDTQYFGPGTRLTVL.

The chain is built from TRBV7-9 and TRBJ1-3, with unresolved D. CDR1 and CDR2 (germline): SEHNR, FQNEAQ (reference sequence). This CDR3 comprises 16 residues. The V and J ends lost 6 bases and 0 bases respectively, with 15 bases between them. CDR3 in DNA: TGTGCCAGCAGGAAAGACACACCGTTCTCTGGAAACACCATATATTTT. Protein product: CASRKDTPFSGNTIYF.

The rearrangement uses TRBV5-1 and TRBJ1-1; TRBD1 aligns across 7 bases. V shed 3 bases and J 0 bases; nucleotides not matched to a gene: 5. Germline V gene data show CDR1 as SGHRS and CDR2 as YFSETQ. CDR3 length: 15 amino acids. CDR3 sequence (DNA): TGCGCCAGCAGCTCCTCAGGGGGACTGAACACTGAAGCTTTCTTT. It encodes CASSSSGGLNTEAFF.